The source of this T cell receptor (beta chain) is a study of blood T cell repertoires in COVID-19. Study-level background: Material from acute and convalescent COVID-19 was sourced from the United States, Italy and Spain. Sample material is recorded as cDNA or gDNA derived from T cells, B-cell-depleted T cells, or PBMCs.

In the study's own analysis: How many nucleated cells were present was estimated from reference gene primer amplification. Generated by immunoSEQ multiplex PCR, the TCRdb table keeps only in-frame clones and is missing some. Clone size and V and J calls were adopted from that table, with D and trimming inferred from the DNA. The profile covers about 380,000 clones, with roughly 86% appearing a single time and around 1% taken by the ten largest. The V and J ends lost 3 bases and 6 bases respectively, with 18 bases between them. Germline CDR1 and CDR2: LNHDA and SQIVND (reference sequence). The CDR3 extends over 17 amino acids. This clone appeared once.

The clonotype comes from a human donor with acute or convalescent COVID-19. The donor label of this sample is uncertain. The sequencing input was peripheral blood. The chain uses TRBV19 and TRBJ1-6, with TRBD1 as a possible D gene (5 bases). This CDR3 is CASSIGGILSRNSPLHF. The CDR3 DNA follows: TGTGCCAGTAGTATTGGGGGGATCCTATCCCGTAATTCACCCCTCCACTTT.